This TCR beta chain derives from a study of shared clonotypes between healthy human individuals. This CDR3 comprises 15 residues. Germline CDR1 reads MNHEY; CDR2 reads SMNVEV (reference sequence). Trimming removed 10 bases from V and 2 bases from J; junction bases left unmatched: 11. Authors' methods: Junction-only sequences without quality scores were provided by ImmunoSEQ, so filtering was different. This table comes from immunoSEQ multiplex PCR, and its TCRdb copy is limited to in-frame clones, with some not included. V and J calls and clone size are as listed in that table; D and trimming were resolved from the DNA. The sample lists about 580,000 clones, nearly 98% occurring once. Terminally differentiated effector memory CD45RA+ cells were left out of the naive CD8 fraction, which was CD45RO-negative and positively selected for CCR7.

This rearrangement joins TRBV27 to TRBJ2-1; the match to TRBD1 covers 7 bases. The TCR originated in a man aged 25-40 years in good health. The specimen was naive CD8+ T cells sorted from blood. The CDR3 here is CATKTRDRPYNEQFF. The CDR3 DNA sequence: TGTGCCACCAAAACCCGGGACAGACCCTACAATGAGCAGTTCTTC.